This T cell receptor (beta chain) originates from a study of blood T cell repertoires in COVID-19. Turning to the study itself: From the United States, Italy and Spain came samples of acute and convalescent COVID-19. From T cells, B-cell-depleted T cells, or PBMCs came the material, which was cDNA or gDNA.

Original processing notes: For nucleated cells, counts were estimated from reference gene primer amplification. TCRdb's copy holds only in-frame clones and misses some; the assay was immunoSEQ multiplex PCR. V and J calls and clone size are as listed in that table; D and trimming were resolved from the DNA. The repertoire has roughly 120,000 clones, approximately 80% of them found once; the top ten carry less than 9%. CDR1 SGHRS and CDR2 YFSETQ come from the germline V gene. V lost 0 bases, J lost 4 bases, and 7 bases lay in between. The CDR3 loop spans 13 amino acids. Sequencing was carried out using peripheral blood. V is TRBV5-1 and J is TRBJ1-2; D remains ambiguous. The receptor comes from a man in his 70s with active or convalescent COVID-19. The CDR3 DNA reads as TGCGCCAGCAGCTTGGCAATTCCCTATGGCTACACCTTC. Encoded protein: CASSLAIPYGYTF. Complete variable domain (other parts from reference TRBV5-1 and TRBJ1-2): KAGVTQTPRYLIKTRGQQVTLSCSPISGHRSVSWYQQTPGQGLQFLFEYFSETQRNKGNFPGRFSGRQFSNSRSEMNVSTLELGDSALYLCASSLAIPYGYTFGSGTRLTVV.